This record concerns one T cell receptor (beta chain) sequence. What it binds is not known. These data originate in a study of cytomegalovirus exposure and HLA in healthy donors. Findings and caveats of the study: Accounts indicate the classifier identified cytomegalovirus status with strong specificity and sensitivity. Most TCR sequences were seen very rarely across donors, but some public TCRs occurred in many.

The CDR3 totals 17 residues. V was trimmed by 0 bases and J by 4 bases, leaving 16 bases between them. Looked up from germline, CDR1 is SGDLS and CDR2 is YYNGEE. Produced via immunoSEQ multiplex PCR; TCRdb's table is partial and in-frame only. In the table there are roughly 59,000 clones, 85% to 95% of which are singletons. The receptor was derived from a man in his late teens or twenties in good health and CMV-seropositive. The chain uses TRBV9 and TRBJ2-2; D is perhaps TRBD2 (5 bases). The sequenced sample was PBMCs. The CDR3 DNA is TGTGCCAGCAGCGTAGCCCCAGGCCCGGCGGGCACCGGGGAGCTGTTTTTT. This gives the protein CASSVAPGPAGTGELFF. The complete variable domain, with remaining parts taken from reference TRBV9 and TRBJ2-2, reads DSGVTQTPKHLITATGQRVTLRCSPRSGDLSVYWYQQSLDQGLQFLIQYYNGEERAKGNILERFSAQQFPDLHSELNLSSLELGDSALYFCASSVAPGPAGTGELFFGEGSRLTVL.